Here is one T cell receptor (beta chain) with its context. There is no known antigen for this receptor. It has no much larger one-base neighbor in the sample; base qualities were not kept. Library creation used the immunoSEQ multiplex PCR assay. For most patients, genomic DNA was isolated with the Qiagen DNeasy Blood and Tissue Kit and shipped frozen to Adaptive Biotechnologies for TCR sequencing. For most patients, high-throughput TCR-beta CDR3 sequencing of genomic DNA was performed by Adaptive Biotechnologies. In the original analysis: TCR sequencing data were retrieved from Adaptive's ImmunoSEQ software for 18 patients, whereas a few other patients were processed with MiXCR and VDJtools. To correct CD4 versus CD8 sorting errors, any sequence found in both subsets at a frequency ratio below 5:1 was removed. CDR3 nucleotide sequences shared between donor and recipient were removed because the origin of such sequences could not be assigned. At least 2-fold expansion over unstimulated cells and a minimum CFSE-low frequency of 0.002% (template counts) or 0.001% (read counts) were required for clones to be classified as alloreactive. A clone was considered mappable if detected in the sequenced pre-transplant spleen, lymph node, or MLR CFSE-low populations of the donor or recipient. Cumulative frequency of alloreactive clones was calculated as a percentage of all sequences weighted by copy number. The immuneACCESS repertoire file appears here via TCRdb, limited to in-frame rearrangements. These files lack a portion of the clones; in checked studies, under half of the deficit traces to unresolved V genes, and the cause of the others is not known. V, J and clone size are those of that table, while D and trimming were read from the DNA. The sample has 85,000 to 100,000 clones on record, 90% to 95% of them singletons. Roughly 0.15% of the sample is held by the ten biggest clonotypes.

This specimen's time point label, per the study, means: cells obtained before transplantation from donor or recipient. CD3+CD4+ and CD3+CD8+ populations were FACS-sorted from unstimulated pre-transplant donor and recipient cells taken from spleen or lymph nodes. The sample belongs to a study of graft-versus-host responses after intestinal transplantation (dated by TCRdb to about 2021). Concerning the study at large: Recipients received multivisceral, liver-intestinal, or isolated intestinal transplants. All recipients received anti-thymocyte globulin induction followed by maintenance tacrolimus and steroids for roughly 3 years. Bulk TCR-beta CDR3 sequencing was used to track graft-versus-host and host-versus-graft alloreactive T cell clones in the graft, circulation and bone marrow after intestinal transplantation. Alloreactive clones were identified by sequencing pre-transplant mixed lymphocyte reaction products and comparing these products with unstimulated pre-transplant donor and recipient T cells. Of the roughly 26 intestinal transplant recipients enrolled in the cohort, one of whom was a retransplant, a few patients without pretransplant specimens were excluded. Donor T cell macrochimerism was defined as a peak of at least 4% donor T cells among recipient peripheral blood mononuclear cells. Instead of going to the commercial service, samples from three later patients were sequenced in-house on an Illumina MiSeq and processed with MiXCR. General conclusions and limits of the study: Conclusions were limited by the relatively low number and heterogeneity of intestinal transplant patients. GvH clones turned up in recipient bone marrow, with some appearing earlier in ileal mucosa or blood, a pattern consistent with an intestinal mucosal origin. Early after transplant, peak levels of circulating GvH clones were found to be associated with declines in HvG clones. High GvH to HvG T cell clonal ratios were observed in the allografts of patients with donor T cell macrochimerism.

The CDR3 covers 17 residues, taking in both the cysteine and the phenylalanine. Just the 51-base CDR3 DNA is kept, in frame starting at base 1. Per the germline V gene, SGHRS is the CDR1 and YFSETQ is the CDR2. Compared with germline, V lacks 3 bases and J lacks 4 bases; bases without a gene match: 7. The clonotype originates from a human donor who received an intestinal transplant. The sequence joins TRBV5-1 to TRBJ2-1; 13 middle bases align to TRBD2. The sequencing here drew on unstimulated CD4+ T cells sorted from spleen or lymph node cells, taken before intestinal transplant. CDR3 reads: CASSSDRLAGGYNEQFF. The bases are TGCGCCAGCAGCTCCGATCGACTAGCGGGGGGTTACAATGAGCAGTTCTTC.